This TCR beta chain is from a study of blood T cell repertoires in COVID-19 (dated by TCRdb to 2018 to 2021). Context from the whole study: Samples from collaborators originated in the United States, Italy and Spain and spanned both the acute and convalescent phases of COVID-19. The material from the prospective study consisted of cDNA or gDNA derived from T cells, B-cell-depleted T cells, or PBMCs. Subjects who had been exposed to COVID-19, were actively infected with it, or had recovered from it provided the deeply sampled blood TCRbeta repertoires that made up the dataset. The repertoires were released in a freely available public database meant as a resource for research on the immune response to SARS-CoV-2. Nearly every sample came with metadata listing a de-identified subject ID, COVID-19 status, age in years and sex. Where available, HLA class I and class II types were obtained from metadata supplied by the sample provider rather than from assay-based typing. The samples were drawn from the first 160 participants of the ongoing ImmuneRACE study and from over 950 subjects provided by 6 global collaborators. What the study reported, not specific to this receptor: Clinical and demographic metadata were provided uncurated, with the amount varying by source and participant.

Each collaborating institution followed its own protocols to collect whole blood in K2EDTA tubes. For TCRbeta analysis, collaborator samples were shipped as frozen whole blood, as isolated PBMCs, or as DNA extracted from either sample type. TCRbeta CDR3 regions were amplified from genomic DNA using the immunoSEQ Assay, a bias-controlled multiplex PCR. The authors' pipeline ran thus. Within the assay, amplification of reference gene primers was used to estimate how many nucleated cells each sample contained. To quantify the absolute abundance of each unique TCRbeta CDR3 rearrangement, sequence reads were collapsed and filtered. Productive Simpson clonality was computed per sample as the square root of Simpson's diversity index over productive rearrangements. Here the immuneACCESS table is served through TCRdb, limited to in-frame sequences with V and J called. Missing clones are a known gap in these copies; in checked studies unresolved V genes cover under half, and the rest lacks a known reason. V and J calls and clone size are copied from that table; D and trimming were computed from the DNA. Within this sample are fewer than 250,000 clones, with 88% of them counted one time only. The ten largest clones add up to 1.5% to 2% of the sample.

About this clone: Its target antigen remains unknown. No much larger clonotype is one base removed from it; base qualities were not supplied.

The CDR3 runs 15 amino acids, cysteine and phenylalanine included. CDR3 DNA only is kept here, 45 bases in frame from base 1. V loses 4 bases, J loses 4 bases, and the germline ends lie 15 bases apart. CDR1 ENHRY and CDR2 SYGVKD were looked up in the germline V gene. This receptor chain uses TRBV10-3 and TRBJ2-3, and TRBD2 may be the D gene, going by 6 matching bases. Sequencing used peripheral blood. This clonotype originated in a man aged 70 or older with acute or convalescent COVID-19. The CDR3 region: CAISARGRTPDTQYF. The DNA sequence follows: TGTGCCATCAGTGCCCGAGGGAGGACCCCAGATACGCAGTATTTT.